This T cell receptor (beta chain) was captured in a study of cytomegalovirus exposure and HLA in healthy donors. Findings of the study overall: The investigators catalogued some 150 TCR beta chains as cytomegalovirus-associated. Trimming of TCR beta V- and J-genes showed a link, identified in a later analysis, to a missense DCLRE1C variant.

With regard to this clone: Its matching antigen is unknown.

The PCR made use of 60 Vbeta and 13 Jbeta primers. Sequencing was performed with immunoSEQ multiplex PCR; in TCRdb, only in-frame clones are kept and a portion is missing. The data show 85,000 to 100,000 clones, less than 70% seen once. Sequenced sample: PBMCs. This TCR came from a middle-aged man in good health and CMV-seronegative.

The CDR3 reads CASSQDDRQIRGYGYTF. The DNA of the CDR3 is TGTGCCAGCAGCCAAGATGATAGGCAGATAAGGGGGTATGGCTACACCTTC. The chain joins TRBV4-2 to TRBJ1-2; tentative D call: TRBD1 (6 bases). V shed 0 bases and J shed 5 bases, with 19 bases lying between them. CDR1 and CDR2 (germline): LGHNA, YNFKEQ. The CDR3 sequence is 17 residues long.